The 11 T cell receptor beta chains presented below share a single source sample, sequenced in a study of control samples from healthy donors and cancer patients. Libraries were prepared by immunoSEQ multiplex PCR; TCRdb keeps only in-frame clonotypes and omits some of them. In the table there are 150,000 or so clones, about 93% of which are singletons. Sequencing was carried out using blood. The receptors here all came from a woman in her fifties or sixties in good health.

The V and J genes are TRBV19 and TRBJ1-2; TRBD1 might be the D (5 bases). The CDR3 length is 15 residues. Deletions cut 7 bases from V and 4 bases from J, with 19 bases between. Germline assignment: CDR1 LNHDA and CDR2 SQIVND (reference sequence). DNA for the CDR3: TGTGCCAGTACCCAAGGCGGCAGGGCCCTCTATGGCTACACCTTC. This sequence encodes CASTQGGRALYGYTF.

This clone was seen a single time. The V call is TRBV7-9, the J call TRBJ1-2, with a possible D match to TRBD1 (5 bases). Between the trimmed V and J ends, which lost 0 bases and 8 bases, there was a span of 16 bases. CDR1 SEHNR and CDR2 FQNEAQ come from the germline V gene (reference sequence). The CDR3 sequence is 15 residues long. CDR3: CASSLAEVSGNGYTF. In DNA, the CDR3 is TGTGCCAGCAGCTTAGCGGAGGTTTCAGGGAACGGCTACACCTTC. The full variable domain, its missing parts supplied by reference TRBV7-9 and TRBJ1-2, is DTGVSQNPRHKITKRGQNVTFRCDPISEHNRLYWYRQTLGQGPEFLTYFQNEAQLEKSRLLSDRFSAERPKGSFSTLEIQRTEQGDSAMYLCASSLAEVSGNGYTFGSGTRLTVV.

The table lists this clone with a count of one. The CDR3 region has the DNA TGTGCCAGCAGCCAAGATCGAGGGGGGAGCAATCAGCCCCAGCATTTT. This codes for CASSQDRGGSNQPQHF. This chain links TRBV4-2 with TRBJ1-5, with D maybe TRBD1 (6 bases). The V end lost 0 bases, the J end lost 1 base, and 10 bases lay between the germline ends. The CDR3 length is 16 residues. Looked up from germline, CDR1 is LGHNA and CDR2 is YNFKEQ.

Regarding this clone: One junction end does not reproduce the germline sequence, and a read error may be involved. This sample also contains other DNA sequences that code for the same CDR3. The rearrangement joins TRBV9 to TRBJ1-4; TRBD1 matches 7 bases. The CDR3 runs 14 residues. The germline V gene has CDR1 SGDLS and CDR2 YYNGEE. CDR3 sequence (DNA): TGTGCCAGCAATGACAGGGAGGGGATCGAAAAGCTGTTTTTT. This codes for CASNDREGIEKLFF. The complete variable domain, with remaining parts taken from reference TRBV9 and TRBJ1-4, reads DSGVTQTPKHLITATGQRVTLRCSPRSGDLSVYWYQQSLDQGLQFLIQYYNGEERAKGNILERFSAQQFPDLHSELNLSSLELGDSALYFCASNDREGIEKLFFGSGTQLSVL.

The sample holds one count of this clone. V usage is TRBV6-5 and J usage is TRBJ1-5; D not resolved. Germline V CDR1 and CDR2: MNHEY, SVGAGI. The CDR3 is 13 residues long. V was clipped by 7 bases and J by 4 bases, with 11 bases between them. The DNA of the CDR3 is TGTGCCAGCATGCGTAGGGAAAATCAGCCCCAGCATTTT. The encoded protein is CASMRRENQPQHF.

Written as DNA, the CDR3 is TGTGCCAGCAGCCTCCGCGTCGAGATAGGACTGCCAACGATGAACACTGAAGCTTTCTTT. Protein: CASSLRVEIGLPTMNTEAFF. The rearrangement links TRBV4-2 to TRBJ1-1, with no clear D. This CDR3 is built from 20 residues. Germline V gives CDR1 LGHNA, CDR2 YNFKEQ. V was pared by 4 bases and J by 0 bases, with 27 bases between.

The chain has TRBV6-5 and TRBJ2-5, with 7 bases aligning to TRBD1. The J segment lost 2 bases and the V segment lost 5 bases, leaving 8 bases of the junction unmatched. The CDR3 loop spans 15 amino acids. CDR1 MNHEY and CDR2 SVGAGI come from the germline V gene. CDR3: CASSRTGYSQETQYF. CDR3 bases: TGTGCCAGCAGTAGGACAGGATATTCACAAGAGACCCAGTACTTC.

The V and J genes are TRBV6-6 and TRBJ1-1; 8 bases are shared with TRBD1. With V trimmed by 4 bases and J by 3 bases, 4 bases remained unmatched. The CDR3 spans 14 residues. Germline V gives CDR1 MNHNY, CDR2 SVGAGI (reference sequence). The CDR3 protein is CASSSTGGDTEAFF. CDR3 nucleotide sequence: TGTGCCAGCAGTTCTACAGGGGGGGACACTGAAGCTTTCTTT.

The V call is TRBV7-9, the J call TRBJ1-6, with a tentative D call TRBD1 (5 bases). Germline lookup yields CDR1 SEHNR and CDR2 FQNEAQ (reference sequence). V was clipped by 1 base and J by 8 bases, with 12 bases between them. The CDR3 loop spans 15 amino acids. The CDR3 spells CASSLESWGDSPLHF. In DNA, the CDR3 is TGTGCCAGCAGCTTAGAAAGCTGGGGGGATTCACCCCTCCACTTT.

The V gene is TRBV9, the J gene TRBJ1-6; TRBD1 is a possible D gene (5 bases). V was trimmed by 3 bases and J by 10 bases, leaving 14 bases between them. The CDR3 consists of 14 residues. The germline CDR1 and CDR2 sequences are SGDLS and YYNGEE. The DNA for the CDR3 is TGTGCCAGCAGCGGGGACCTCACCGGGTCACCCCTCCACTTT. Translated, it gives CASSGDLTGSPLHF.

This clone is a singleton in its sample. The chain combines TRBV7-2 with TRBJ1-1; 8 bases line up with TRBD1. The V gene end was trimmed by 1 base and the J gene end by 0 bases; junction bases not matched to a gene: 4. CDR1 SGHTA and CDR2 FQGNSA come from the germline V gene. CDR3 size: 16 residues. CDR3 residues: CASSLDPGGLNTEAFF. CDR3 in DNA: TGTGCCAGCAGCTTAGATCCAGGGGGCTTGAACACTGAAGCTTTCTTT.